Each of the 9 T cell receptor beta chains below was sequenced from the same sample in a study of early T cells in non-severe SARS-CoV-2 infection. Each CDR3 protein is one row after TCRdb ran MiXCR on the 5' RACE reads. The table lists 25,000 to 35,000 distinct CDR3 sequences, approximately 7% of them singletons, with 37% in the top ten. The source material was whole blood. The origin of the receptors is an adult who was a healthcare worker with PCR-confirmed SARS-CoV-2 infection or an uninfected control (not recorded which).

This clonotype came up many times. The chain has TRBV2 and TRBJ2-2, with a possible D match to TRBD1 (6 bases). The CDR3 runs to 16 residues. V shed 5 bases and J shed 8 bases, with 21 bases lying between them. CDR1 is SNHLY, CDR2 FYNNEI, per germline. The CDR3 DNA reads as TGTGCCAGCAGTCCCCTCGGGACAACCCTGGCGGGGGAGCTGTTTTTT. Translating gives CASSPLGTTLAGELFF.

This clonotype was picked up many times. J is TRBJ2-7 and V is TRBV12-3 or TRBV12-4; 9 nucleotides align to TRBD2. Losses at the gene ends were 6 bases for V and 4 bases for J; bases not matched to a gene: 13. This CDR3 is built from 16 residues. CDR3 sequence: CASRAGGSSPAYEQYF. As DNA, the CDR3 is TGTGCCAGCAGGGCGGGGGGGAGCTCCCCTGCTTACGAGCAGTACTTC.

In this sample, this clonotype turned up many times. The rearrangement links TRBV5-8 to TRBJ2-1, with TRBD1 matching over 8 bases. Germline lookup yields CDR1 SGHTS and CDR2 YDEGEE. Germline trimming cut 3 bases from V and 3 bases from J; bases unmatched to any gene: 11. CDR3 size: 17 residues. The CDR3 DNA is TGTGCCAGCAGCTGGACTATCGGGGACAGGTACTACAATGAGCAGTTCTTC. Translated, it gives CASSWTIGDRYYNEQFF.

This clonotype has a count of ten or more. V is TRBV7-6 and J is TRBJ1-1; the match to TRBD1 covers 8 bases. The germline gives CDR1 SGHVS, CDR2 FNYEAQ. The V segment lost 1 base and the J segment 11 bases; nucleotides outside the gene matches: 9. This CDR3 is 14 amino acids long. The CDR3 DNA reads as TGTGCCAGCAGCTTAGTTCCAGGGGGCGAGGGCGCTTTCTTT. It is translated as CASSLVPGGEGAFF.

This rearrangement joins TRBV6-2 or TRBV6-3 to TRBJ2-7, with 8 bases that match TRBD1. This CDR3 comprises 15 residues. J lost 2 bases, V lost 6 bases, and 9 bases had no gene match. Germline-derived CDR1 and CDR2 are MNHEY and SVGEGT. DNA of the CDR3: TGTGCCAGCAGGCCCGCCGGACAGGGCCCCTACGAGCAGTACTTC. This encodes CASRPAGQGPYEQYF.

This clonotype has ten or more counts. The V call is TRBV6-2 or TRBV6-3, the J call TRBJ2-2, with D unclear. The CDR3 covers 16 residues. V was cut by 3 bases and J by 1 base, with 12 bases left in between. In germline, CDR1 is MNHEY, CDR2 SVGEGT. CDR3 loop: CASSYPEDGNTGELFF. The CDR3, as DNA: TGTGCCAGCAGTTATCCCGAGGACGGGAACACCGGGGAGCTGTTTTTT.

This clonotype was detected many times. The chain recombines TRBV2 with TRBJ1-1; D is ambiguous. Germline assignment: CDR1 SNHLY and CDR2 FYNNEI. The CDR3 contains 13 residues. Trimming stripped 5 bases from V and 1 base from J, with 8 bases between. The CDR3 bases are TGTGCCAGCAGTCAGCAGTCGAACACTGAAGCTTTCTTT. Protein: CASSQQSNTEAFF.

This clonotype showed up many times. The DNA of the CDR3 is TGTGCCAGCAGTCTTGGGATTCTGACGTACGAGCAGTACTTC. Amino acids: CASSLGILTYEQYF. The V gene is TRBV6-6, the J gene TRBJ2-7; D not certain. The CDR3 is 14 amino acids. CDR1 and CDR2 (germline): MNHNY, SVGAGI (reference sequence). V lost 5 bases, J lost 4 bases, and 15 bases lay in between.

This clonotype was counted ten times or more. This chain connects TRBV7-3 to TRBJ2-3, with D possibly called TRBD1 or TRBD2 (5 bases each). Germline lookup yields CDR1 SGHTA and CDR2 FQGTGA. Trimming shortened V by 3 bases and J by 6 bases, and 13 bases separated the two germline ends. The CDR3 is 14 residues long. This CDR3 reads CASSFGAVTDTQYF. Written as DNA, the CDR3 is TGTGCCAGCAGCTTCGGGGCAGTTACGGATACGCAGTATTTT.